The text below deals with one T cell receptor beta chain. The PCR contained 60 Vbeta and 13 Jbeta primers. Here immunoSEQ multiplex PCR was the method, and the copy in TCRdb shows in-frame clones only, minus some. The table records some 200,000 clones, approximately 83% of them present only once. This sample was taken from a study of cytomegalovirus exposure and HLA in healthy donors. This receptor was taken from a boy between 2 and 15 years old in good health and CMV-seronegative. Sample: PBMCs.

The DNA for the CDR3 is TGTGCCAGCAGCCCGGGGGGTACAGGGGGACCCTATGGCTACACCTTC. Translating it yields CASSPGGTGGPYGYTF. The rearrangement joins TRBV7-8 to TRBJ1-2; 8 bases are a match to TRBD1. Per the germline V gene, CDR1 is SGHVS and CDR2 is FQNEAQ. Trimming removed 5 bases from V and 4 bases from J; junction bases left unmatched: 12. This CDR3 region has 16 residues.